The clone carrying this T cell receptor beta chain has just a few counts. This sample was included in a study of blood T cells in healthy people across ages. Then a second PCR, running about 7 to 11 cycles, was carried out with a sample-barcoded 5' primer and a J-beta primer mix. Each cDNA molecule, via a template-switch adaptor with 12 random nucleotides, was tagged. Researchers report that each sample yielded at least 2.5 million CDR3-containing paired-end reads. TCRdb re-called the 5' RACE reads through MiXCR, storing one row per CDR3 protein. The sample shows 750,000 to 950,000 distinct CDR3 sequences, around 29% of them seen only once. The V end was cut by 2 bases, the J end by 2 bases, with 6 bases between. The CDR3 has 13 residues. Germline values: CDR1 ENHRY, CDR2 SYGVKD. Every sample gave at least 5.5 micrograms of total RNA when it was extracted. These same records also appear under a second study, on T cells of mothers and their children. That report notes: Per mother, over 10 million TCR beta CDR3 reads were obtained; per child, a few million.

This chain connects TRBV10-3 to TRBJ1-2; the D is unclear. This TCR was recovered from a woman in her forties in good health. Sequencing was done on a sample of blood. CDR3 amino acids: CAISELRNYGYTF. In DNA, the CDR3 is TGTGCCATCAGTGAGCTGCGGAACTATGGCTACACCTTC.